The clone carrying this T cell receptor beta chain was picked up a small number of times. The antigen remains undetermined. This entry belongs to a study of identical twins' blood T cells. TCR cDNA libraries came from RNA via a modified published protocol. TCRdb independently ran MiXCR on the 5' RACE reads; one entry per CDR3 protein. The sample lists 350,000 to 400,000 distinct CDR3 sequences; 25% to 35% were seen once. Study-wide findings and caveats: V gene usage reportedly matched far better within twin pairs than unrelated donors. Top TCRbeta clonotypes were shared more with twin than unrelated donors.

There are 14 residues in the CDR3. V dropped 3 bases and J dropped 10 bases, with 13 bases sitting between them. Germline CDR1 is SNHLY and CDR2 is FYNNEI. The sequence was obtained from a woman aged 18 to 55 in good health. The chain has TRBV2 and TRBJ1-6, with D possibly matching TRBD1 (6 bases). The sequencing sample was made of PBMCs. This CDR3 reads CASSEGGYWSPLHF. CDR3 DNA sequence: TGTGCCAGCAGTGAGGGGGGCTATTGGTCACCCCTCCACTTT.